The clone carrying this T cell receptor beta chain was seen only a few times. What it binds is not known. This sample was included in a study of T cell repertoires in cytomegalovirus infection. Whole-study context: Selection of CMV epitopes for the study included recently identified HLA-C-restricted and well-studied HLA-B-restricted ones. Indications came from public TCR beta signatures; they pointed to CMV infection and to a matching HLA type.

Notes on the study in general: There were HLA-C-restricted CMV-specific TCR beta clonotypes dominating the ex vivo response.

MiXCR was run by TCRdb on the reads, yielding one entry per CDR3 protein. The sample includes roughly 500,000 distinct CDR3 sequences, approximately 40% of them seen just once. The material sequenced was cultured PBMCs, taken from culture after CMV antigen stimulation. This TCR was sampled from a human donor in good health (CMV status not recorded). Some clones in this sample may be carry-over from other donors' samples.

The CDR3, as DNA: TGTGCCAGCAGTTACTCGGGGGGCCCCCTCCACTTT. Translating gives CASSYSGGPLHF. V is TRBV6-5 and J is TRBJ1-6; a weak D match, TRBD1 (6 bases). V dropped 0 bases and J dropped 13 bases, with 7 bases sitting between them. There are 12 residues in the CDR3. Germline CDR1 is MNHEY and CDR2 is SVGAGI.